A selection of T cell receptor beta chains follows, all from one sample in a study of blood T cells in healthy people across ages. Each CDR3 protein is one row after TCRdb ran MiXCR on the 5' RACE reads. This sample has about 2 million distinct CDR3 sequences, with 49% found just once. What was sequenced was blood. The source of these receptors is a middle-aged woman in good health. Both conserved end residues are part of each CDR3. A D gene is named only where the DNA matches it firmly. For some rows the clone size is stated as once, few or many, or as a class when expanded; others skip it.

j_call,d_call,clone_size,v_call,cdr3_aa,cdr3_nt
TRBJ1-2,TRBD1,NA,TRBV7-3,CASSSTDRGHGYTF,TGTGCCAGCAGCTCCACAGACAGGGGGCATGGCTACACCTTC
TRBJ2-3,NA,NA,TRBV20-1,CSARGITTDTQYF,TGCAGTGCTAGAGGAATCACCACAGATACGCAGTATTTT
TRBJ2-7,NA,NA,TRBV5-1,CASRDEDMGGAYEQYF,TGCGCCAGCAGGGACGAGGATATGGGGGGCGCCTACGAGCAGTACTTC
TRBJ1-2,NA,once,TRBV24-1,CATSDGTANHGYTF,TGTGCCACCAGCGACGGGACGGCTAACCATGGCTACACCTTC
TRBJ1-4,TRBD1,NA,TRBV10-3,CAISSQGALEEKLFF,TGTGCCATCAGCTCCCAGGGGGCGCTTGAGGAAAAACTGTTTTTT
TRBJ2-5,TRBD2,NA,TRBV28,CASSWGGQVGETQYF,TGTGCCAGCAGTTGGGGGGGTCAAGTCGGGGAGACCCAGTACTTC
TRBJ1-2,TRBD1,NA,TRBV9,CASSPQTGGSDGYTF,TGTGCCAGCAGCCCACAAACAGGGGGATCCGACGGCTACACCTTC
TRBJ1-1,NA,NA,TRBV27,CASSLNLDRSNTEAFF,TGTGCCAGCAGTCTTAATCTTGACAGATCGAACACTGAAGCTTTCTTT
TRBJ2-3,TRBD1,NA,TRBV19,CASSATGDRTDTQYF,TGTGCCAGTAGTGCGACAGGGGATCGCACAGATACGCAGTATTTT
TRBJ2-7,TRBD1,NA,TRBV18,CASSPGIRDSTYEQYF,TGTGCCAGCTCACCAGGTATCAGGGACAGTACCTACGAGCAGTACTTC
TRBJ2-6,TRBD1,NA,TRBV24-1,CATSDGQGASGANVLTF,TGTGCCACCAGTGATGGACAGGGGGCGAGCGGGGCCAACGTCCTGACTTTC
TRBJ2-3,NA,once,TRBV7-9,CASSSPPGHNTDTQYF,TGTGCCAGCAGCTCCCCGCCGGGACACAACACAGATACGCAGTATTTT
TRBJ2-7,NA,few,TRBV4-2,CASSQSFPGPSSYEQYF,TGTGCCAGCAGCCAAAGTTTTCCAGGGCCCAGCTCCTACGAGCAGTACTTC
TRBJ2-7,TRBD1,few,TRBV6-6,CASKHAQGYEQYF,TGTGCCAGCAAACACGCACAGGGGTACGAGCAGTACTTC
TRBJ2-7,NA,NA,TRBV27,CASSTTGFSDEQYF,TGTGCCAGCAGCACTACAGGGTTTTCCGACGAGCAGTACTTC
TRBJ2-3,NA,NA,TRBV7-8,CASSFPGTVTDTQYF,TGTGCCAGCAGCTTCCCCGGGACGGTCACAGATACGCAGTATTTT